This TCR beta chain stems from a study of T-cell reconstitution after alpha-beta-depleted transplantation in children. This clonotype was detected only once. As yet, its antigen is unknown. Germline V gene lookup returns CDR1 SGHAT and CDR2 FQNNGV. Trimming removed 3 bases from V and 7 bases from J, with 10 bases in between. The CDR3 consists of 13 residues. Study findings and constraints: After transplant, high TCRbeta diversity at day 60 in some patients arose from surviving recipient T cells and thymic progenitors. Diversity and T-cell counts at one year after transplant derived mostly from new T cells. Several hundred expanded graft clones reportedly supplied alpha-beta T cells about two months after transplant.

Library preparation (for TCRbeta) was performed with unique molecular identifiers. TCRdb fed the PCR reads into MiXCR, producing one record per CDR3 protein. The sample contains hundreds of thousands of distinct CDR3 sequences, roughly 17% of which appear only once. The sample in question was PBMCs, mostly from graft donor cells, obtained 360 days after TCRalphabeta/CD19-depleted stem cell transplant. The chain is built from TRBV11-2 and TRBJ2-1; TRBD2 might be the D (6 bases). The source of this sequence is a male patient aged 2-9 years who had a stem cell transplant for acute lymphoblastic leukemia, so the T cells may come from the graft donor. The CDR3 nucleotides read TGTGCCAGCAGCTTGGGACTCCAGAATGAGCAGTTCTTC. This sequence encodes CASSLGLQNEQFF.